This is a list of T cell receptor beta chains from one sample in a study of human T cells and chemical hapten exposure. TCRdb re-called the RACE reads with MiXCR, one entry per CDR3 protein. The profile shows tens of thousands of distinct CDR3 sequences, less than 15% of them singletons. The sequences come from whole blood, collected in connection with sensitization to the hapten diphenylcyclopropenone (DPC). Every receptor here comes from a woman between 35 and 50 years old with alopecia areata. Some clones in this sample may be carry-over from other donors' samples. CDR3s include the opening cysteine and the closing phenylalanine or tryptophan. D genes are given only for firm matches. Only some rows state a clone size, as once, few, many or a class for expanded clones.

size	D	V	length	J	DNA	CDR3
many	TRBD2	TRBV20-1	12	TRBJ2-7	TGCAGTGCTCCGGGACTAGCGGGCGAGCAGTACTTC	CSAPGLAGEQYF
.	.	TRBV6-5	16	TRBJ2-1	TGTGCCAGCAGTATCGAAGGGGGAGGGAACTACAATGAGCAGTTCTTC	CASSIEGGGNYNEQFF
many	.	TRBV4-3	16	TRBJ2-3	TGCGCCAGCAGCCCCCTGGGGATAGGGAGCACAGATACGCAGTATTTT	CASSPLGIGSTDTQYF
.	TRBD1	TRBV12-3/TRBV12-4	13	TRBJ1-1	TGTGCCAGCAGTTTAGAGACAGGGTATGAAGCTTTCTTT	CASSLETGYEAFF
many	TRBD2	TRBV7-3	14	TRBJ2-7	TGTGCCAGCAGCTTATCCGGGAGGGCCGACGAGCAGTACTTC	CASSLSGRADEQYF
few	.	TRBV29-1	13	TRBJ1-1	TGCAGCGTTGCCTTCACTTTGAACACTGAAGCTTTCTTT	CSVAFTLNTEAFF
many	.	TRBV6-6	12	TRBJ2-1	TGTGCCAGCAGTTACTTAAGGAATGAGCAGTTCTTC	CASSYLRNEQFF
.	.	TRBV27	14	TRBJ1-2	TGTGCCAGCAGTGAGTGGGGGGCGGACTATGGCTACACCTTC	CASSEWGADYGYTF
many	.	TRBV9	12	TRBJ2-7	TGTGCCACACGGGACTTATCCTACGAGCAGTACTTC	CATRDLSYEQYF
.	TRBD2	TRBV3-1	15	TRBJ2-5	TGTGCCAGCAGCTTTTCCGGGGGGAAGGATGAGACCCAGTACTTC	CASSFSGGKDETQYF
many	TRBD1	TRBV2	13	TRBJ2-1	TGTGCCAGCAGGGAGGGGACAGGGATGGAGCAGTTCTTC	CASREGTGMEQFF
many	TRBD2	TRBV29-1	14	TRBJ2-5	TGCAGCTATGCAAGCGGGGGGGCCGGTGAGACCCAGTACTTC	CSYASGGAGETQYF
few	TRBD1	TRBV4-3	15	TRBJ2-7	TGCGCCAGCAGCCAAGAAAGGACAGGGGGATACGAGCAGTACTTC	CASSQERTGGYEQYF
.	.	TRBV11-2	15	TRBJ1-2	TGTGCCAGCAGCTTAGATATTGGCAGGACGTACGGCTACACCTTC	CASSLDIGRTYGYTF
many	.	TRBV7-2	14	TRBJ1-1	TGTGCCAGCAGCCCCTGGCTCCTGAACACTGAAGCTTTCTTT	CASSPWLLNTEAFF
.	.	TRBV29-1	12	TRBJ2-5	TGCAGCGTTGTCCGGGGTCAAGAGACCCAGTACTTC	CSVVRGQETQYF
.	TRBD2	TRBV28	16	TRBJ2-1	TGTGCCAGCAGTTTGGGGGACGGCGGGAGGGCCAGTGAGCAGTTCTTC	CASSLGDGGRASEQFF